A selection of T cell receptor beta chains follows, all from one sample in a study of blood T cell repertoires in COVID-19. Profiling relied on immunoSEQ multiplex PCR, and the TCRdb table lists in-frame clones only, not all of them. This table has 200,000 to 250,000 clones, around three quarters appearing once. Sequenced material: peripheral blood. These TCRs come from a woman in her sixties or seventies with acute or convalescent COVID-19. CDR3s include the opening cysteine and the closing phenylalanine or tryptophan. The D gene is left open where the match is weak. Rows give clone size only sometimes, using once, few, many, or a class for an expanded clone.

DNA | CDR3 | size | J | V | D
TGCAGCGATGAACTGGGACAGAGGTGCAATCAGCCCCAGCATTTT | CSDELGQRCNQPQHF | . | TRBJ1-5 | TRBV29-1 | TRBD1
TGTGCCAGCAGCCCAACCCTAGGACTAGCAGTATACGAGCAGTACTTC | CASSPTLGLAVYEQYF | . | TRBJ2-7 | TRBV3-1/TRBV3-2 | TRBD2
TGTGCCAGCAACGCGGGGGCGCGTGGTGAAAAACTGTTTTTT | CASNAGARGEKLFF | few | TRBJ1-4 | TRBV9 | .
TGTGCCAGCAGCTACGGGACAGTCTATGGCTACACCTTC | CASSYGTVYGYTF | . | TRBJ1-2 | TRBV5-6 | TRBD1
TGCGCCAGCAGCTTGGCCGGACAGACCTACAATGAGCAGTTCTTC | CASSLAGQTYNEQFF | . | TRBJ2-1 | TRBV5-1 | .
TGCGCCAGCAGCTTGGGACAGAACTACAATGAGCAGTTCTTC | CASSLGQNYNEQFF | . | TRBJ2-1 | TRBV5-1 | .
TGTGCCAGCAGCTCTCCTGGGACAGGGGGAAACACCATATATTTT | CASSSPGTGGNTIYF | few | TRBJ1-3 | TRBV7-9 | TRBD1
TGCAGCGTTGAAGATCAGACTAGCGGGAGTATGCATACGCAGTATTTT | CSVEDQTSGSMHTQYF | . | TRBJ2-3 | TRBV29-1 | TRBD2
TGTGCCTGGAGTCCTCATATAGGACAGGCTGAAGCTTTCTTT | CAWSPHIGQAEAFF | . | TRBJ1-1 | TRBV30 | TRBD1
TGTGCCAGCTCACCCTCAACAGGGGGCTTTGAGCAATTCTTC | CASSPSTGGFEQFF | . | TRBJ2-1 | TRBV18 | TRBD1
TGTGCCAGCAGTCGGGAGAAACTTGGCTCTGGGGCCAACGTCCTGACTTTC | CASSREKLGSGANVLTF | . | TRBJ2-6 | TRBV5-4 | .
TGTGCCACCAGTGATCAAGGACAGGGGGTCCCAAGTGAGCAGTTCTTC | CATSDQGQGVPSEQFF | . | TRBJ2-1 | TRBV24-1 | TRBD1
TGTGCCAGTAGTATTTATGCCTCGAGCTCCTACGAGCAGTACTTC | CASSIYASSSYEQYF | . | TRBJ2-7 | TRBV19 | .
TGTGCCAGCAGCTCCACCGGGACAGGGGCCTACGAGCAGTACTTC | CASSSTGTGAYEQYF | . | TRBJ2-7 | TRBV7-9 | TRBD1
TGTGCCAGTAGTATAGTTGCCGGGGTAGCCTCCTACAATGAGCAGTTCTTC | CASSIVAGVASYNEQFF | . | TRBJ2-1 | TRBV19 | .
TGTGCCAGCAGGGGAGGGAACACTGAAGCTTTCTTT | CASRGGNTEAFF | . | TRBJ1-1 | TRBV2 | .
TGTGCCAGCAGCTTAGTTAGAGATACGCAGTATTTT | CASSLVRDTQYF | . | TRBJ2-3 | TRBV7-9 | .
TGCGCCAGCAGCTTGGAAAGCGGGAGGCTCAATGAGCAGTTCTTC | CASSLESGRLNEQFF | . | TRBJ2-1 | TRBV5-1 | TRBD2
TGTGCCAGCAGCCAAAATCTGAGGAGCGAGTATGGCTACACCTTC | CASSQNLRSEYGYTF | . | TRBJ1-2 | TRBV3-1/TRBV3-2 | .
TGTGCCAGCGTCAGGGAAGGCACCGGGGAGCTGTTTTTT | CASVREGTGELFF | . | TRBJ2-2 | TRBV2 | .
TGTGCCCCCAGTATGGGACTAGCGGGAGTGAACATTCAGTACTTC | CAPSMGLAGVNIQYF | . | TRBJ2-4 | TRBV6-4 | TRBD2
TGTGCCACCCTTGGAGGCGGACTCTATGGCTACACCTTC | CATLGGGLYGYTF | . | TRBJ1-2 | TRBV28 | .
TGTGCCACCAGCAGAGCGCGGCGGGTCGATCAGCATTTT | CATSRARRVDQHF | . | TRBJ1-5 | TRBV15 | .
TGTGCCAGCAGTGTCAACCCAAGGGGCGGACTAGCGGGGCTCTACGAGCAGTACTTC | CASSVNPRGGLAGLYEQYF | . | TRBJ2-7 | TRBV6-1 | TRBD2
TGTGCCAGCAGCCAAGGAGGGGGGAGCGGGAGTATCACAGATACGCAGTATTTT | CASSQGGGSGSITDTQYF | . | TRBJ2-3 | TRBV4-2 | TRBD2
TGTGCCAGCACCGATGACTACCCCAGGTACGAGCAGTACTTC | CASTDDYPRYEQYF | . | TRBJ2-7 | TRBV2 | .
TGTGCCAGCTCTCGCAGGGACATGAACACTGAAGCTTTCTTT | CASSRRDMNTEAFF | . | TRBJ1-1 | TRBV18 | .
TGTGCCAGCAGCAGCGGGACATCGAACGGCCCCTACGAGCAGTACTTC | CASSSGTSNGPYEQYF | once | TRBJ2-7 | TRBV7-9 | .
TGTGCCAGCAGTCCCCCATATTCTGCGGTGCAGTTCTTC | CASSPPYSAVQFF | . | TRBJ2-1 | TRBV28 | .
TGTGCCACCAGCACCACAGCTTACACTGAAGCTTTCTTT | CATSTTAYTEAFF | . | TRBJ1-1 | TRBV15 | .
TGTGCCAGCAGCTTAAGTGGCAGGTCCACCTCCAATGAGCAGTTCTTC | CASSLSGRSTSNEQFF | . | TRBJ2-1 | TRBV7-3 | .
TGTGCCAGCAGCTTAAGCCCAGGACCTACAGGCACCCTCTATGGCTACACCTTC | CASSLSPGPTGTLYGYTF | few | TRBJ1-2 | TRBV7-3 | .
TGTGCCAGCAGCCTAGTAGCGGGAGGGAGGGGCAATGAGCAGTTCTTC | CASSLVAGGRGNEQFF | . | TRBJ2-1 | TRBV5-8 | TRBD2
TGTGCCACCAGTGATTTGTGGGCGGGAGGGCCCGATGAGCAGTTCTTC | CATSDLWAGGPDEQFF | few | TRBJ2-1 | TRBV24-1 | TRBD2
TGTGCCAGCAGCGGAGCAGGGGGCAAGGACGGGGAGCTGTTTTTT | CASSGAGGKDGELFF | . | TRBJ2-2 | TRBV7-3 | TRBD1
TGTGCCAGCAGCCCCGGACAGGGAGTATACGAGCAGTACTTC | CASSPGQGVYEQYF | . | TRBJ2-7 | TRBV7-3 | TRBD1
TGTGCCACCAGCAGAGAACAGGGGGCTTCAGATACGCAGTATTTT | CATSREQGASDTQYF | . | TRBJ2-3 | TRBV15 | TRBD1
TGCGCCAGCAGCCCAAATCCGGCGGGAGCGAGTAGTAATGAGCAGTTCTTC | CASSPNPAGASSNEQFF | . | TRBJ2-1 | TRBV5-1 | TRBD2
TGTGCCAGCAGCCCACCGGGACTAGCGGCCCACGAGCAGTACTTC | CASSPPGLAAHEQYF | few | TRBJ2-7 | TRBV16 | TRBD2
TGTGCAAGTCGGCCCCTGGGGGGAGGGTTCACCGGGGAGCTGTTTTTT | CASRPLGGGFTGELFF | once | TRBJ2-2 | TRBV12-2 | .
TGTGCCAGCAGCTTAAACAACGGGGGGAACACTGAAGCTTTCTTT | CASSLNNGGNTEAFF | . | TRBJ1-1 | TRBV7-9 | .
TGTGCCAGCGCCCTAGGATTGGCCTACGAGCAGTACTTC | CASALGLAYEQYF | . | TRBJ2-7 | TRBV27 | .
TGTGCCAGCAGTGACGAAGGACTAGCGGCCAATGAGCAGTTCTTC | CASSDEGLAANEQFF | . | TRBJ2-1 | TRBV6-1 | TRBD2
TGCGCCAGCAGTGGGCAGGGACTCCACAATGAGCAGTTCTTC | CASSGQGLHNEQFF | . | TRBJ2-1 | TRBV10-1 | .
TGTGCCAGCACCGCGTTCCGCCCAACCGGGACAGATAACTATGGCTACACCTTC | CASTAFRPTGTDNYGYTF | . | TRBJ1-2 | TRBV27 | TRBD1
TGTGCCAGCAGCTTAGTTAGCGGCGCGAATAAAGAGACCCAGTACTTC | CASSLVSGANKETQYF | . | TRBJ2-5 | TRBV7-6 | .